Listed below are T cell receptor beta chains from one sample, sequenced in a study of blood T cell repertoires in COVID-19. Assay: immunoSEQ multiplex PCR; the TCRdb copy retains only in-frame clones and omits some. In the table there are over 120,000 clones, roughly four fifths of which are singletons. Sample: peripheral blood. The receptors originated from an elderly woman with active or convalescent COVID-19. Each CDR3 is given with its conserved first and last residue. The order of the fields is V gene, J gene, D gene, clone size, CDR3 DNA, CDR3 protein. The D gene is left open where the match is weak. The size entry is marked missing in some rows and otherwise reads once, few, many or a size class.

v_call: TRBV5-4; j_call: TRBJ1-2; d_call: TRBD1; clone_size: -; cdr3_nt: TGTGCCAGCAGCGGCGACGGGACAGGGGGCAACTATGGCTACACCTTC; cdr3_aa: CASSGDGTGGNYGYTF
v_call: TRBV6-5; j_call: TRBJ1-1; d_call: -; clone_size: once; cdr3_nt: TGTGCCAGCAGCGAGGGGAGGAGGGCTTTCTTT; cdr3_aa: CASSEGRRAFF
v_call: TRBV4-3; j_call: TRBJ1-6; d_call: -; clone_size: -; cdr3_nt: TGCGCCAGCAGCCAGCTGCCGGGTACTTCACCCCTCCACTTT; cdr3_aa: CASSQLPGTSPLHF
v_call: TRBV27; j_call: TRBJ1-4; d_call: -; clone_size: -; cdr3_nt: TGTGCCAGCAGTCGGTTAAATAATGAAAAACTGTTTTTT; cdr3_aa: CASSRLNNEKLFF
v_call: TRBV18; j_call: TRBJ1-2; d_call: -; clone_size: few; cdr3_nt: TGTGCCAGCTCCCCTGGCCAGGGAACTAACTATGGCTACACCTTC; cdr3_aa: CASSPGQGTNYGYTF
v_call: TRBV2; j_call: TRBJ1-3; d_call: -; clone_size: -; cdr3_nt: TGTGCCAGCAGTGCTGAAACTGTCTACTCTGGAAACACCATATATTTT; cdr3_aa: CASSAETVYSGNTIYF
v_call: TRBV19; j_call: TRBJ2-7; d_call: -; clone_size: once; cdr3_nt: TGTGCCAGTAGCCACCGGGACACCCCATCCTACGAGCAGTACTTC; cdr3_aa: CASSHRDTPSYEQYF
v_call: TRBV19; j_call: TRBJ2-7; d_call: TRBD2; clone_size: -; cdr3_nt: TGTGCCAGTAGTATAGTGGCTAGCGGGGCCTCAACTACGTTCGAGCAGTACTTC; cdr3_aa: CASSIVASGASTTFEQYF
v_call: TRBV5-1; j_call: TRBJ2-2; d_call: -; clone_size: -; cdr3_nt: TGCGCCAGCAGCCCCCGCGGGCCCGGAATTGCGAACACCGGGGAGCTGTTTTTT; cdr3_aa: CASSPRGPGIANTGELFF
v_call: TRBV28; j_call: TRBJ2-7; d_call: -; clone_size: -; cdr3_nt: TGTGCCAGCAGTTTATCGAGCAGGGACGAGCAGTACTTC; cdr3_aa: CASSLSSRDEQYF
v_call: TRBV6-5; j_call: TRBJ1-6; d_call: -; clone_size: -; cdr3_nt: TGTGCCAGCAGTCGGGACTTAAATTCACCCCTCCACTTT; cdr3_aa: CASSRDLNSPLHF
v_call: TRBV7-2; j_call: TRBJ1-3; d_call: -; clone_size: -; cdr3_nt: TGTGCCAGCAGCTTAGGTAGATTACGCTCTGGAAACACCATATATTTT; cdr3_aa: CASSLGRLRSGNTIYF
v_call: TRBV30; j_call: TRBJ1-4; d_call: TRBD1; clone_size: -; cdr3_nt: TGTGCCTGGACAAAGACAGGGCTAAGTAATGAAAAACTGTTTTTT; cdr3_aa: CAWTKTGLSNEKLFF
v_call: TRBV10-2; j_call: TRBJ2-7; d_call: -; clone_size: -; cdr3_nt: TGCGCCAGCAGCCCTTTCGACGAGCAGTACTTC; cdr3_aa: CASSPFDEQYF
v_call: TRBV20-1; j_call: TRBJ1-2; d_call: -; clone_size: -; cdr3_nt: TGCAGTGCAGGAGGGGGCTACACCTTC; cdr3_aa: CSAGGGYTF
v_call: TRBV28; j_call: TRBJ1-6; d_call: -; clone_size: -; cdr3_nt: TGTGCCAGCAGTTCACCGGGGTCAAATTCACCCCTCCACTTT; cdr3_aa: CASSSPGSNSPLHF
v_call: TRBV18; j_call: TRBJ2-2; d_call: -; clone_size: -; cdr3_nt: TGTGCCAGTCTCACGCGGCAGGGGAACACCGGGGAGCTGTTTTTT; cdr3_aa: CASLTRQGNTGELFF
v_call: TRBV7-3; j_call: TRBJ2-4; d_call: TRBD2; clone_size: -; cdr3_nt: TGTGCCAGCAGCGCACTAGCGGGGGGATTTCAGTACTTC; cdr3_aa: CASSALAGGFQYF
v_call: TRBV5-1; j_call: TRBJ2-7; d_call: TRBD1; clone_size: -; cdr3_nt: TGCGCCAGCAGGACACAGGGGTCTTCGGTTGAGCAGTACTTC; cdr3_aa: CASRTQGSSVEQYF
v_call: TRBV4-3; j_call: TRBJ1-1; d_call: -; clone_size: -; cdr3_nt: TGCGCCAGCAGCCAAGATTTCAGTACTGAAGCTTTCTTT; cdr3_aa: CASSQDFSTEAFF
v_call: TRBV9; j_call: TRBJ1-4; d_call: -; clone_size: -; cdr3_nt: TGTGCCAGCAGCACCTACCCGGGGAAGCAGAATGAAAAACTGTTTTTT; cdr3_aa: CASSTYPGKQNEKLFF
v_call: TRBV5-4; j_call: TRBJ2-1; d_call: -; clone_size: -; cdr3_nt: TGTGCCAGCAGCTTGAAGCAGAGGAGCTCCTACAATGAGCAGTTCTTC; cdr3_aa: CASSLKQRSSYNEQFF
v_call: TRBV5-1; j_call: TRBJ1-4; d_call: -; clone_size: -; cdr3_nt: TGCGCCAGCAACTTGGGTGGCAGGACTAATGAAAAACTGTTTTTT; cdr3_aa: CASNLGGRTNEKLFF
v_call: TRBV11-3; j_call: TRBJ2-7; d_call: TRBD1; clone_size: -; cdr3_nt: TGTGCCAGCAGCTTCACTCCGGGACAGGGATTCCACGAGCAGTACTTC; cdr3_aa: CASSFTPGQGFHEQYF
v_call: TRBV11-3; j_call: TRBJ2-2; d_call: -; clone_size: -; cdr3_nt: TGTGCCAGCAGCTTAGCATCCCCCGGGGAGCTGTTTTTT; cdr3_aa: CASSLASPGELFF
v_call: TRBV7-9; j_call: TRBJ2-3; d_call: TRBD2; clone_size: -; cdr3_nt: TGTGCCAGCAGCTCTCCACTAGCGGGGGTGGCAGATACGCAGTATTTT; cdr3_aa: CASSSPLAGVADTQYF
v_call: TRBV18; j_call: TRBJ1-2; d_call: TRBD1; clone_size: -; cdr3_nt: TGTGCCAGCTCACCGACAGGGGAAGGAGGCTACACCTTC; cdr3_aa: CASSPTGEGGYTF
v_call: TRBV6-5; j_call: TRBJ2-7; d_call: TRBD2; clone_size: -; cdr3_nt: TGTGCCAGCGCACTAGCGTTCAACTACGAGCAGTACTTC; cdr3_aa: CASALAFNYEQYF
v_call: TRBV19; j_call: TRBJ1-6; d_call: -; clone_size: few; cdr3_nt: TGTGCCAGTAGAAACAGTCCGTATAATTCACCCCTCCACTTT; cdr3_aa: CASRNSPYNSPLHF
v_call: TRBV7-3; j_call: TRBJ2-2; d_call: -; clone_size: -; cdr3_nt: TGTGCCAGCAGCTTCCGACTAGGCGGGGAGCTGTTTTTT; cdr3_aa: CASSFRLGGELFF
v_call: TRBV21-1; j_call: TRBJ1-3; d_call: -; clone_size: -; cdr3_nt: TGTGCCAGCTCCGACAGGGGCCGTGGAAACACCATATATTTT; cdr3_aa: CASSDRGRGNTIYF
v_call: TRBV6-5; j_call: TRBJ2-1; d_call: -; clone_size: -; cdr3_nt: TGTGCCAGCAGAAAAGGAAACGGGGGCTACAATGAGCAGTTCTTC; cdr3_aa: CASRKGNGGYNEQFF
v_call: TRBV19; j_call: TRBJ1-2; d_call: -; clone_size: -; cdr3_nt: TGTGCCAGTAGTACCACCACAAGAAACTATGGCTACACCTTC; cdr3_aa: CASSTTTRNYGYTF
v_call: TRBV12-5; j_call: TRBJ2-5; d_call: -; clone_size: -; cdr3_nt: TGTGCTAGTGGTTCGCGTCTCGGGCAAGAGACCCAGTACTTC; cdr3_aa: CASGSRLGQETQYF
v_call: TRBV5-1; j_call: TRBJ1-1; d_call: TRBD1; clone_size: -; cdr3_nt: TGCGCCAGCAGCTTGGCCAGGACAGGAGAAGCTTTCTTT; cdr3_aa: CASSLARTGEAFF
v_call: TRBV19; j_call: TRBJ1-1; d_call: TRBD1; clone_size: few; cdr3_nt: TGTGCCAGTAGTCGGGGACAGTTGAACACTGAAGCTTTCTTT; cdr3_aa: CASSRGQLNTEAFF
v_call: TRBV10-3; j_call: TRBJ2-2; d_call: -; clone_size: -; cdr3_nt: TGTGCCACCCGGGTAGGGGACTCGAACACCGGGGAGCTGTTTTTT; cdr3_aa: CATRVGDSNTGELFF
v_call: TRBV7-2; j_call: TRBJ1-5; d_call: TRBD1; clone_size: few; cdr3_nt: TGTGCCAGCAGCTCGACAGGGGGGAATCAGCCCCAGCATTTT; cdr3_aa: CASSSTGGNQPQHF
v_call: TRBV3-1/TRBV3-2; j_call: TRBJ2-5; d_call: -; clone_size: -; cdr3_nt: TGTGCCAGCAGCCAAGCTGCCCCTGGGGCTTCCCCCTCCCAGTACTTC; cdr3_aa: CASSQAAPGASPSQYF
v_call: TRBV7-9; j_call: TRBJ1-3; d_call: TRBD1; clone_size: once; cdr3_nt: TGTGCCAGCAGCGGCACAGGGGGCTTGGGAAACACCATATATTTT; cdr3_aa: CASSGTGGLGNTIYF
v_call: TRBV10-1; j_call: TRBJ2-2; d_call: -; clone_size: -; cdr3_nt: TGCGCCACCTCCCCGCAGTCCACCGGGGAGCTGTTTTTT; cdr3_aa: CATSPQSTGELFF
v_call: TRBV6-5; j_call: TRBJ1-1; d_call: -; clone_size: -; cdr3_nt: TGTGCCAGCAGCCGTACCACTAAGACTGAAGCTTTCTTT; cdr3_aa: CASSRTTKTEAFF
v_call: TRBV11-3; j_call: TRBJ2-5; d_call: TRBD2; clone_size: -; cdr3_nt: TGTGCCAGCAGCTTAGGGGCTAGCGGCAAGCAAGAGACCCAGTACTTC; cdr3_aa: CASSLGASGKQETQYF
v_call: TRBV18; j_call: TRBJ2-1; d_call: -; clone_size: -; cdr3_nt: TGTGCCAGCTCACCGGAGACTAGTCCCTACAATGAGCAGTTCTTC; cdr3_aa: CASSPETSPYNEQFF
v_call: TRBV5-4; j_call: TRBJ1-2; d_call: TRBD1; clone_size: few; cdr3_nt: TGTGCCAGCAATTTGGACAGGGGAGGTAACTATGGCTACACCTTC; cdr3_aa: CASNLDRGGNYGYTF
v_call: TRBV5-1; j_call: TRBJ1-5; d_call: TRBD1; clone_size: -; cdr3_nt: TGCGCCAGCAGCTTCGGTCCGGACAGGGGGGATCATCAGCCCCAGCATTTT; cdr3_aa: CASSFGPDRGDHQPQHF
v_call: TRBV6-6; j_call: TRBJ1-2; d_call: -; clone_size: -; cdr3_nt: TGTGCCAGCAGTTTTAACAGGGACTATGGCTACACCTTC; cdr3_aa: CASSFNRDYGYTF
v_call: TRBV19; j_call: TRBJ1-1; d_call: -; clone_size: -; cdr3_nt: TGTGCCAGTAGAATAGGGAGGACTGAAGCTTTCTTT; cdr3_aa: CASRIGRTEAFF
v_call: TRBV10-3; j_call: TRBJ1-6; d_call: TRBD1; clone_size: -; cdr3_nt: TGTGCCATCAGCAGGGGGCAGAATTCACCCCTCCACTTT; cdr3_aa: CAISRGQNSPLHF
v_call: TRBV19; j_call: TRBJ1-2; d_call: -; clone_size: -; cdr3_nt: TGTGCCAGGCGATCGGACACTAACTATGGCTACACCTTC; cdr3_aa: CARRSDTNYGYTF